This TCR beta chain was identified in a study of blood T cell repertoires in COVID-19 (dated by TCRdb to about 2020). Describing the broader study: Samples from collaborators originated in the United States, Italy and Spain and spanned both the acute and convalescent phases of COVID-19. The samples were drawn from two sources: the first 160 participants of the ongoing ImmuneRACE study, and over 1,000 subjects contributed by 6 global collaborators. A de-identified subject ID, COVID-19 status, age in years and sex were almost always included in the sample metadata. The material from the prospective study consisted of cDNA or gDNA derived from T cells, B-cell-depleted T cells, or PBMCs. The dataset comprised deeply sampled blood TCRbeta repertoires from subjects exposed to, actively infected with, or recovered from COVID-19. The repertoires were released in a freely available public database intended as a resource for research on the immune response to SARS-CoV-2. Where available, HLA class I and class II types were taken from metadata supplied by the sample provider and were not determined by assay-based typing.

V is pruned by 5 bases and J by 6 bases, leaving 12 bases of the junction without a gene match. Its CDR3 holds 16 amino acids, cysteine through phenylalanine. Just the 48-base CDR3 DNA is kept, in frame starting at base 1. The germline V gene gives CDR1 as MGHDK and CDR2 as SYGVNS. The immunoSEQ Assay, a bias-controlled multiplex PCR, was used to amplify TCRbeta CDR3 regions from genomic DNA. Turning to the authors' computational methods: The number of nucleated cells in each sample was estimated by amplification of reference gene primers within the assay. To quantify the absolute abundance of each unique TCRbeta CDR3 rearrangement, sequence reads were collapsed and filtered. Productive Simpson clonality was computed per sample as the square root of Simpson's diversity index over productive rearrangements. Entries here come from immuneACCESS through TCRdb and include only in-frame sequences with V and J called. Some clones fail to appear in such tables; in the studies checked, an unresolved V gene covers under half of the shortfall, and the cause of the remainder is unknown. V and J calls plus clone size are reproduced from that table; the DNA served to infer D and trimming. This sample comprises under 35,000 clones, around 83% of them detected only once. The ten largest clones represent around 7% of the sample.

Collaborating institutions collected whole blood in K2EDTA tubes following their own protocols. For TCRbeta analysis, collaborators shipped samples as frozen whole blood, isolated PBMCs, or DNA extracted from either of those sample types. What the study reported, not specific to this receptor: The amount of clinical and demographic metadata varied by source and participant and was provided uncurated.

As to this clone: Its specific antigen is unknown. There are no base qualities to consult, and no much larger clone falls within one base.

Specimen: peripheral blood. This TCR derives from a human donor in a cohort sampled during active COVID-19. The chain uses TRBV25-1 and TRBJ2-1, and 8 junction bases match TRBD1. The CDR3 here reads CASSYWGTGGTNEQFF. The nucleotide sequence reads as follows: TGTGCCAGCAGTTACTGGGGCACAGGGGGTACCAATGAGCAGTTCTTC.